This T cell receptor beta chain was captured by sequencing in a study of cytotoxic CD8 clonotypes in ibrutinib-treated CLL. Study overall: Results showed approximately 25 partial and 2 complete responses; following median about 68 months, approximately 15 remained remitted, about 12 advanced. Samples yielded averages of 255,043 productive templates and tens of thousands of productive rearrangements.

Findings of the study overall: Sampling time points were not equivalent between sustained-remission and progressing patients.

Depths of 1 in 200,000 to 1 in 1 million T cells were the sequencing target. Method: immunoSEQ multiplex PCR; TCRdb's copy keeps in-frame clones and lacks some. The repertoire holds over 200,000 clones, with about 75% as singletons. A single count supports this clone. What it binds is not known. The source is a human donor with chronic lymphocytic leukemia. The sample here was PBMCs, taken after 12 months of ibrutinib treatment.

CDR3 region: CASSLSISSSDTQYF. Written as DNA, the CDR3 is TGTGCCAGCAGCTTAAGTATTAGTAGCTCAGATACGCAGTATTTT. The gene calls are TRBV11-2 and TRBJ2-3; D gene ambiguous. Germline V gene lookup returns CDR1 SGHAT and CDR2 FQNNGV. The CDR3 is 15 amino acids. Trimming shortened V by 2 bases and J by 4 bases, and 13 bases separated the two germline ends.